There are many counts of the clone carrying this T cell receptor beta chain. Its antigen is as yet unknown. The data belong to a study of human T cells and chemical hapten exposure. Study-wide findings and caveats: Expanded TCR sets contained significantly more large CDR3 similarity clusters than controls. Having alopecia, donors may respond immunologically unlike healthy people.

Time point described: patch test 1, 2 weeks after DPC sensitization. Treatment specified: therapeutic diphenylcyclopropenone sensitization with weekly scalp DPC. In every case, blood was obtained before the patch test was applied. Within the library, unique molecular identifiers were attached to each individual cDNA molecule. MiXCR, applied by TCRdb to the RACE reads, yields one record per CDR3 protein. Counted here are tens of thousands of distinct CDR3 sequences, roughly a tenth occurring once; the ten biggest clones make up 2% to 2.5%. Trimming shortened V by 0 bases and J by 0 bases, and 8 bases separated the two germline ends. CDR3 size: 15 residues. Germline V gives CDR1 MNHEY, CDR2 SVGAGI.

This TCR came from a man aged 35 to 55 with alopecia areata. Some clones in this sample may be carry-over from other donors' samples. The chain uses TRBV6-5 and TRBJ1-2; maybe TRBD1 (5 bases). This specimen consisted of whole blood, obtained in connection with sensitization to the hapten diphenylcyclopropenone (DPC). The CDR3 DNA reads as TGTGCCAGCAGTTACTCGTCACAGGCTAACTATGGCTACACCTTC. Its protein product is CASSYSSQANYGYTF.